This T cell receptor beta chain was captured by sequencing in a study of regulatory T cells in long-lasting Graves disease. Whole-study context: In persistent Graves' disease, antithyroid drugs had been taken for over 5 years and TSH receptor antibodies stayed positive.

Findings and caveats of the study: The study examined only peripheral blood, not thyroid tissue. Persistent Graves' patients had lower TCR diversity than newly diagnosed ones.

Time point denoted: persistent/refractory GD, antithyroid drugs over 5 years with positive TRAb. PBMCs provided the RNA from which the TCR library was made. V was cut by 7 bases and J by 3 bases, with 25 bases left in between. CDR3 length: 19 amino acids. Per germline, CDR1 MNHNS and CDR2 SASEGT. A note on this clonotype: Its antigen is currently unknown.

Combining iRepertoire HTBI primers with Arm-PCR of CDR3 regions, the authors built TCR beta libraries. Per the study methods: The identification of 60 or so TRBV and 11 to 15 TRBJ segments was made across samples. MiXCR, applied by TCRdb to the multiplex PCR reads, yields one record per CDR3 protein. What appears here as the V and J calls and clone size reflects TCRdb's work, not the paper's. The sample comprises roughly 700,000 distinct CDR3 sequences, roughly 30% of which are singletons, and around 40% rests with the top ten. The V and J genes are TRBV6-1 and TRBJ1-6; D unresolved. This sequence originates from a female donor with Graves disease. The sample was peripheral blood mononuclear cells (PBMCs), taken when the disease was refractory, from a patient treated with antithyroid drugs. This CDR3 is CASTPYVTASGYYNSPLHF. In nucleotides, the CDR3 is TGTGCCAGCACCCCTTACGTAACAGCTTCGGGATACTATAATTCACCCCTCCACTTT.